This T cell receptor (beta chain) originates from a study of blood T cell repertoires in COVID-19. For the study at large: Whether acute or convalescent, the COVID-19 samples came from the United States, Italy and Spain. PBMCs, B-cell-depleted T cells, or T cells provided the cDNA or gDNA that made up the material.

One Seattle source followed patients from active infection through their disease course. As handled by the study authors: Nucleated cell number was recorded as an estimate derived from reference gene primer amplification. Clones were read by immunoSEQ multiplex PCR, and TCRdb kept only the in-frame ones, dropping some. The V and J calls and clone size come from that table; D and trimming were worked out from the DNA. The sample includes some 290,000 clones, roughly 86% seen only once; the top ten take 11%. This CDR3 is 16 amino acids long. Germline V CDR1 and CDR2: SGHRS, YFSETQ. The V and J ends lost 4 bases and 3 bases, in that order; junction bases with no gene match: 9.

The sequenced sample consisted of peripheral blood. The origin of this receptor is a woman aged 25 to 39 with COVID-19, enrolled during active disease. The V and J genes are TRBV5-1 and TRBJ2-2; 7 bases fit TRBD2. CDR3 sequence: CASSRRAGDDTGELFF. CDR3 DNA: TGCGCCAGCAGCAGGAGGGCGGGGGACGACACCGGGGAGCTGTTTTTT.